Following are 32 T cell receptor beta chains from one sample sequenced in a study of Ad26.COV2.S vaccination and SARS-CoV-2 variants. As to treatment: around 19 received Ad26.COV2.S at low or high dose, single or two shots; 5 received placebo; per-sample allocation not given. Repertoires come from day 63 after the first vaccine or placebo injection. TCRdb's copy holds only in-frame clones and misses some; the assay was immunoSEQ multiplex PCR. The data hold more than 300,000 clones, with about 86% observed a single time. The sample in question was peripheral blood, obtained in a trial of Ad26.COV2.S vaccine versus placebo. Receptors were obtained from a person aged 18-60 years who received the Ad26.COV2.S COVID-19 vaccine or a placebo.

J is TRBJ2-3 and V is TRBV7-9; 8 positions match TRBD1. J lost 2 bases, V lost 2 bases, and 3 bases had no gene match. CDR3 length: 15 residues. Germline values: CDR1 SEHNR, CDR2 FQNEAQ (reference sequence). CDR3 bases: TGTGCCAGCAGCTTATGGGGACAGGACACAGATACGCAGTATTTT. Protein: CASSLWGQDTDTQYF.

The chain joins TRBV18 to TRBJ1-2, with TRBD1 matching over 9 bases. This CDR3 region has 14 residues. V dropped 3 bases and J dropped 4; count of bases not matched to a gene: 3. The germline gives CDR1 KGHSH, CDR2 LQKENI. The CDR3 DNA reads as TGTGCCAGCTCACCGGGACAGGGTTCCTATGGCTACACCTTC. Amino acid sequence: CASSPGQGSYGYTF.

CDR3 DNA sequence: TGTGCCAGCTCAACCAACGCCCAAGAGACCCAGTACTTC. The encoded protein is CASSTNAQETQYF. The chain employs TRBV18 and TRBJ2-5, with D unresolved. Trimming took 5 bases from V and 1 from J, leaving 8 bases between them. CDR1 is KGHSH and CDR2 is LQKENI in the germline V gene. The CDR3 extends over 13 amino acids. The whole variable domain, remainder taken from reference TRBV18 and TRBJ2-5, is NAGVMQNPRHLVRRRGQEARLRCSPMKGHSHVYWYRQLPEEGLKFMVYLQKENIIDESGMPKERFSAEFPKEGPSILRIQQVVRGDSAAYFCASSTNAQETQYFGPGTRLLVL.

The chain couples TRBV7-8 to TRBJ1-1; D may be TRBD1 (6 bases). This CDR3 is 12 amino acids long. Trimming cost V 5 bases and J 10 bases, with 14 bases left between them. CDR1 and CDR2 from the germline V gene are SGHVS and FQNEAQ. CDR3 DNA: TGTGCCAGCAGCGACAGGAGGGCGGGAGCTTTCTTT. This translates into CASSDRRAGAFF.

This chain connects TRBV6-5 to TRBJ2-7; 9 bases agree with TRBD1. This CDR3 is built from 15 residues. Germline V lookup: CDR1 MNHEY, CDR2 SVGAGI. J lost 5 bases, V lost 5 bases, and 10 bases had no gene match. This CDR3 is CASSPSRDRANEQYF. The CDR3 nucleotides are TGTGCCAGCAGTCCGTCCCGGGACAGGGCCAACGAGCAGTACTTC.

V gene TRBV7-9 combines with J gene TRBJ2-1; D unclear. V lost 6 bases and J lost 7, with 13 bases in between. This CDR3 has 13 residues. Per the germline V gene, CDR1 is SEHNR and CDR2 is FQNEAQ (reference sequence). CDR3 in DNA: TGTGCCAGCAGGGCAACTTTAGCAAATGAGCAGTTCTTC. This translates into CASRATLANEQFF.

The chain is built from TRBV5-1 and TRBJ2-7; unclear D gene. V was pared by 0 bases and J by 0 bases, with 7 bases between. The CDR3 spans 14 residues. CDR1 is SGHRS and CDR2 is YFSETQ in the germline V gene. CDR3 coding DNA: TGCGCCAGCAGCTTGGCTGTTAGCTCCTACGAGCAGTACTTC. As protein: CASSLAVSSYEQYF.

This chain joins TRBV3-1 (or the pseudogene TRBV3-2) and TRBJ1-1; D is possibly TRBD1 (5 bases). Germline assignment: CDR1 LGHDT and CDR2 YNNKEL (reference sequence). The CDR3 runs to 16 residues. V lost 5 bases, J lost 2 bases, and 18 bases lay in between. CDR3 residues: CASSKRTPGANTEAFF. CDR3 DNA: TGTGCCAGCAGCAAGAGAACCCCCGGGGCCAACACTGAAGCTTTCTTT.

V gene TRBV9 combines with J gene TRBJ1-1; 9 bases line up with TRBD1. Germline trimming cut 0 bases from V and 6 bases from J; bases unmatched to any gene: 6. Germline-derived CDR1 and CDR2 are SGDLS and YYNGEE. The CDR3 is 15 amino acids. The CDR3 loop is CASSVGDRVWPEAFF. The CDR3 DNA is TGTGCCAGCAGCGTAGGGGACAGGGTGTGGCCTGAAGCTTTCTTT.

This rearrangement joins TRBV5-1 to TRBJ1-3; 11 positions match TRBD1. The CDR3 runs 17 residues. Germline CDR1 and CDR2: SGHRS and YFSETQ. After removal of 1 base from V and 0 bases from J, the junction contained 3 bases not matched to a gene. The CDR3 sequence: CASSLRDRGASGNTIYF. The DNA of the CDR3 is TGCGCCAGCAGCTTGAGGGACAGGGGGGCCTCTGGAAACACCATATATTTT.

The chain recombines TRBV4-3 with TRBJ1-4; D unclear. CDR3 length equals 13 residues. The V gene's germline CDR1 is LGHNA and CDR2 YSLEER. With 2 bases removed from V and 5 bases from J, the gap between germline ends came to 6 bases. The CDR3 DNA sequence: TGCGCCAGCAGCCAACTGCTAAATGAAAAACTGTTTTTT. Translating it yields CASSQLLNEKLFF.

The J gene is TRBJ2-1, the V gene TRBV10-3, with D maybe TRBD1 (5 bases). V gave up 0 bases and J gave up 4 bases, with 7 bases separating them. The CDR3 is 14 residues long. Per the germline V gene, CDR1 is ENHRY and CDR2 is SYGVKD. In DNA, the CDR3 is TGTGCCATCAGTGAGTCACGACAGTACAATGAGCAGTTCTTC. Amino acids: CAISESRQYNEQFF.

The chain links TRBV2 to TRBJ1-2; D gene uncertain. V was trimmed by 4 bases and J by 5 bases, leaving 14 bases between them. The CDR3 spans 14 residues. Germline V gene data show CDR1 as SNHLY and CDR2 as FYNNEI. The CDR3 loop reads CASSVARTGYGYTF. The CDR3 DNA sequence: TGTGCCAGCAGTGTCGCTCGGACGGGGTATGGCTACACCTTC. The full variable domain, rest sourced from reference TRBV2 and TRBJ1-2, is EPEVTQTPSHQVTQMGQEVILRCVPISNHLYFYWYRQILGQKVEFLVSFYNNEISEKSEIFDDQFSVERPDGSNFTLKIRSTKLEDSAMYFCASSVARTGYGYTFGSGTRLTVV.

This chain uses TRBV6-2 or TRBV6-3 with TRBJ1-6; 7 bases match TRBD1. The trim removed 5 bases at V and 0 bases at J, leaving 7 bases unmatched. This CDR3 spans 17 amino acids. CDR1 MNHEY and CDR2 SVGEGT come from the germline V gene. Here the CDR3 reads CASSPGTVLSYNSPLHF. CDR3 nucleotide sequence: TGTGCCAGCAGTCCCGGGACAGTGCTCTCCTATAATTCACCCCTCCACTTT.

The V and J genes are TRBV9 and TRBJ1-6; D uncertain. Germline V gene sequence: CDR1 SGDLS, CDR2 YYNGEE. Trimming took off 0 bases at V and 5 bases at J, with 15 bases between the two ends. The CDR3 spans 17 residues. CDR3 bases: TGTGCCAGCAGCGTAGAAGGCGCATCCCGGCATAATTCACCCCTCCACTTT. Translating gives CASSVEGASRHNSPLHF.

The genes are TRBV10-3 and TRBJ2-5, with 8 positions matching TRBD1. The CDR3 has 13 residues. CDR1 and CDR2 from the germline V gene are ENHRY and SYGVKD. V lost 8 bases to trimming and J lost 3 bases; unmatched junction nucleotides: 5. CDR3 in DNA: TGTGCCATCCGCAGGGGGCTAGAAGAGACCCAGTACTTC. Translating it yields CAIRRGLEETQYF.

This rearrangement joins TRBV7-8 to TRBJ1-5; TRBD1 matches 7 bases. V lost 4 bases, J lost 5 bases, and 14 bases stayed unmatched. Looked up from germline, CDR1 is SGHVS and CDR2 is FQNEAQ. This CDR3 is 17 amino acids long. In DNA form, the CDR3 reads TGTGCCAGCAGCTCCCCCCCATGGGCAGGGGGTGATCAGCCCCAGCATTTT. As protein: CASSSPPWAGGDQPQHF.

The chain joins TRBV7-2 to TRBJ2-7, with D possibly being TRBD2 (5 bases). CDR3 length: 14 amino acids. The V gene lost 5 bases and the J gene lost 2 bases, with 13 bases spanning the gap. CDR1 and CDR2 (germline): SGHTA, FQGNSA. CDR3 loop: CASSLRAVTYEQYF. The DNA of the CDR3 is TGTGCCAGCAGCCTGAGGGCAGTAACCTACGAGCAGTACTTC.

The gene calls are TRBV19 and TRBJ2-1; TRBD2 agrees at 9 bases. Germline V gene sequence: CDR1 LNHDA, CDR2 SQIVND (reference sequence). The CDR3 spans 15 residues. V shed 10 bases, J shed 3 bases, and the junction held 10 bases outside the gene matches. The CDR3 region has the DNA TGTGCCACGCATCCCGGGACTAGCATCTACAATGAGCAGTTCTTC. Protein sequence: CATHPGTSIYNEQFF.

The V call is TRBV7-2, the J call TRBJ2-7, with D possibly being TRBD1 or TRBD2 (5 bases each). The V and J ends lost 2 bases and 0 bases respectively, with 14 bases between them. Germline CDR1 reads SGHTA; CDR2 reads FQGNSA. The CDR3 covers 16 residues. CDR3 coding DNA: TGTGCCAGCAGCTTACGGTGGGACGGCAGCTCCTACGAGCAGTACTTC. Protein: CASSLRWDGSSYEQYF.

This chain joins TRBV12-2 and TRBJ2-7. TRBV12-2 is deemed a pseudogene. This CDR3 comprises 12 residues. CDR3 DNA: TGTGCAAGTCGCTTACTTGTCGAAGAGCAGTACTTC. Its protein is CASRLLVEEQYF.

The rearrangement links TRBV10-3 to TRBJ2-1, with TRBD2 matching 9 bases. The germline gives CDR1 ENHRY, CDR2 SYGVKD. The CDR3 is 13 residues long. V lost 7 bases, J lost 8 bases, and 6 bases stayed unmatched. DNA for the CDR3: TGTGCCATCAAGACTAGCGGTGTAGATGAGCAGTTCTTC. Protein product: CAIKTSGVDEQFF.

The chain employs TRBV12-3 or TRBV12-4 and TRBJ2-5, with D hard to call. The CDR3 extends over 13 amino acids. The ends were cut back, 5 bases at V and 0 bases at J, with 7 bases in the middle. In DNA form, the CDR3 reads TGTGCCAGCAGTCCATCTAACCAAGAGACCCAGTACTTC. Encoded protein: CASSPSNQETQYF.

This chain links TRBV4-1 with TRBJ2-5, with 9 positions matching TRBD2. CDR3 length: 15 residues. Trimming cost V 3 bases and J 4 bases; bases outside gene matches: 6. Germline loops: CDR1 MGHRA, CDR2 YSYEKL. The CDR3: CASSQIPSGVETQYF. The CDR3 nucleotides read TGCGCCAGCAGCCAGATACCTAGCGGGGTAGAGACCCAGTACTTC.

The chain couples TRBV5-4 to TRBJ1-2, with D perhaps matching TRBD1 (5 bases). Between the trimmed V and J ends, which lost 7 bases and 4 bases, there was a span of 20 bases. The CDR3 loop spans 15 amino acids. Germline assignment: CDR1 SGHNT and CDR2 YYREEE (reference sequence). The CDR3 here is CASSAGMAGPYGYTF. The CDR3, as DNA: TGTGCCAGCTCGGCAGGGATGGCAGGTCCCTATGGCTACACCTTC. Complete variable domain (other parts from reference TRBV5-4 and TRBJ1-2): ETGVTQSPTHLIKTRGQQVTLRCSSQSGHNTVSWYQQALGQGPQFIFQYYREEENGRGNFPPRFSGLQFPNYSSELNVNALELDDSALYLCASSAGMAGPYGYTFGSGTRLTVV.

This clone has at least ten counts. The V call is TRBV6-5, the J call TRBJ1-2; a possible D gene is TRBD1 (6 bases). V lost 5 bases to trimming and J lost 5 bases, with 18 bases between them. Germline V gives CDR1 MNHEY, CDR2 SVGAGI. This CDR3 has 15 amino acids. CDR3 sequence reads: CASSLTGTVGYGYTF. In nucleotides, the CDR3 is TGTGCCAGCAGTCTAACAGGGACGGTTGGGTATGGCTACACCTTC.

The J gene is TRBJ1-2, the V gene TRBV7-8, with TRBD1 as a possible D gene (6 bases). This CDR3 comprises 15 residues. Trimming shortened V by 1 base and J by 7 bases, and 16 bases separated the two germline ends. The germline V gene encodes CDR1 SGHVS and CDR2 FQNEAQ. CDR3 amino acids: CASSLDDWGQSGYTF. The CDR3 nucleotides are TGTGCCAGCAGCTTAGACGACTGGGGGCAGAGTGGCTACACCTTC.

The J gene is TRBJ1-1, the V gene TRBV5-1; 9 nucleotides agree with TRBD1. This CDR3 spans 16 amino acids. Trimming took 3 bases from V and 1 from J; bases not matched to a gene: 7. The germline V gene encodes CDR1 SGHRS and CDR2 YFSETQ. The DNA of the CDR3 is TGCGCCAGCAGCTCCATACCGGGACAGGGGAACACTGAAGCTTTCTTT. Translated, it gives CASSSIPGQGNTEAFF. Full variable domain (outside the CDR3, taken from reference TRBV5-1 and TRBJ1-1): KAGVTQTPRYLIKTRGQQVTLSCSPISGHRSVSWYQQTPGQGLQFLFEYFSETQRNKGNFPGRFSGRQFSNSRSEMNVSTLELGDSALYLCASSSIPGQGNTEAFFGQGTRLTVV.

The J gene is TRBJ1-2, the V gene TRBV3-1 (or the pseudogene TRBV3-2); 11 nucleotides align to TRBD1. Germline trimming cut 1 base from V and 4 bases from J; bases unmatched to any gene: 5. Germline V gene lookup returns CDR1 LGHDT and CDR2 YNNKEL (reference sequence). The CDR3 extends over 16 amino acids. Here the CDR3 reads CASSQASGTGGYGYTF. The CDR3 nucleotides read TGTGCCAGCAGCCAAGCGTCCGGGACAGGGGGCTATGGCTACACCTTC.

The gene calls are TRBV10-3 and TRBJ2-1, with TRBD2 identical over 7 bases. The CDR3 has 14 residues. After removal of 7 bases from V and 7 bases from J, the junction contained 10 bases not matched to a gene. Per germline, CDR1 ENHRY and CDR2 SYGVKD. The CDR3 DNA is TGTGCCATCAAAGGCAGCGGGGAGGGGAATGAGCAGTTCTTC. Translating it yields CAIKGSGEGNEQFF.

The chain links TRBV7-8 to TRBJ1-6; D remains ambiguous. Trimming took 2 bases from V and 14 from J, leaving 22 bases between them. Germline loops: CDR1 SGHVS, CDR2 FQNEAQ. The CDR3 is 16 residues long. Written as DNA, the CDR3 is TGTGCCAGCAGCTTAATTGGGCTGGGGAGGCCCCAGTCCCTCCACTTT. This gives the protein CASSLIGLGRPQSLHF. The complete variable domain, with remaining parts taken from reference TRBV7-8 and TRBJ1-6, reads GAGVSQSPRYKVAKRGQDVALRCDPISGHVSLFWYQQALGQGPEFLTYFQNEAQLDKSGLPSDRFFAERPEGSVSTLKIQRTQQEDSAVYLCASSLIGLGRPQSLHFGNGTRLTVT.

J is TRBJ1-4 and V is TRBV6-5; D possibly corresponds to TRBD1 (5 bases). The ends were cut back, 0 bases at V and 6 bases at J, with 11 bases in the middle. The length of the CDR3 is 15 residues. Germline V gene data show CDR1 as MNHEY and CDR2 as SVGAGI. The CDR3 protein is CASSYSAGIYEKLFF. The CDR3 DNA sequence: TGTGCCAGCAGTTACTCGGCAGGGATTTATGAAAAACTGTTTTTT.